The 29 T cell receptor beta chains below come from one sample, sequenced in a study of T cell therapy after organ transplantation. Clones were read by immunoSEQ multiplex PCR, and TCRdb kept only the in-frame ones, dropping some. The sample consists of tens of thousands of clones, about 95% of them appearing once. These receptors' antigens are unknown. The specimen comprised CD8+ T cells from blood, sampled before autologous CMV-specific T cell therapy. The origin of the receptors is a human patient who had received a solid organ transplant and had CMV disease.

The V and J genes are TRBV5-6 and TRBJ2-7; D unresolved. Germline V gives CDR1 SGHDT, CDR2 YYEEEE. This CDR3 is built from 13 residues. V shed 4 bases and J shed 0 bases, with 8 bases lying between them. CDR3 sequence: CASSNTGSYEQYF. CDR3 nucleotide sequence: TGTGCCAGCAGCAATACCGGCTCCTACGAGCAGTACTTC.

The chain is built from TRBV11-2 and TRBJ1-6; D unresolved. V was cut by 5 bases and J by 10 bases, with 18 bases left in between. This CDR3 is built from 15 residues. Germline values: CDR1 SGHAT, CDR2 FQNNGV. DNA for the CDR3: TGTGCCAGCAGCCCCGGGATCGGGTATCGCTCACCCCTCCACTTT. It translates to CASSPGIGYRSPLHF.

The CDR3 nucleotides are TGTGCCAGCAGTGAAGCGGGACACAACTCTGGAAACACCATATATTTT. Protein product: CASSEAGHNSGNTIYF. The rearrangement joins TRBV6-1 to TRBJ1-3; D may be TRBD1 (6 bases). V was pared by 0 bases and J by 0 bases, with 9 bases between. CDR1 is MNHNS, CDR2 SASEGT, per germline. This CDR3 spans 16 amino acids.

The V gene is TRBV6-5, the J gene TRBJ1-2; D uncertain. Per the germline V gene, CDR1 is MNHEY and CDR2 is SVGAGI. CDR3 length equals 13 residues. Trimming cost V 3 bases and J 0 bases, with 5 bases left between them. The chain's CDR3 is CASSYATNYGYTF. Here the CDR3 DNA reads TGTGCCAGCAGTTATGCGACTAACTATGGCTACACCTTC.

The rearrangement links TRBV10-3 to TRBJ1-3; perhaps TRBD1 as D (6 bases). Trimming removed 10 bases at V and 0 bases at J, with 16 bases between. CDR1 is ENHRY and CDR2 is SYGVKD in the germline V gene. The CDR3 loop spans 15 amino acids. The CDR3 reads CATRGGFGSGNTIYF. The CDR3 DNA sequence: TGTGCCACGAGGGGGGGGTTCGGCTCTGGAAACACCATATATTTT.

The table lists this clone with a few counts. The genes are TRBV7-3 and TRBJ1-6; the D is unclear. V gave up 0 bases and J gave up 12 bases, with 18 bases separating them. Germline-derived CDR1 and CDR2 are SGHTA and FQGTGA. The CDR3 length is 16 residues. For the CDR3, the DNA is TGTGCCAGCAGCTTAACGGGAACCCCCGAGTTGGAACCCCTCCACTTT. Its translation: CASSLTGTPELEPLHF.

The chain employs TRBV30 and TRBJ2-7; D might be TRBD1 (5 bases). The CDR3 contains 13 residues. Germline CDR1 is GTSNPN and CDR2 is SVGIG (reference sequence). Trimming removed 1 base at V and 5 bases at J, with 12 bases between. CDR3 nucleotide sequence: TGTGCCTGGAGTGCAGGGTCCGGAGACGAGCAGTACTTC. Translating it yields CAWSAGSGDEQYF.

CDR3 protein: CASSLAKGIGAEAFF. For the CDR3, the DNA is TGTGCCAGCAGCTTGGCAAAGGGTATTGGCGCTGAAGCTTTCTTT. This sequence joins TRBV5-8 and TRBJ1-1; D remains unclear. V was shortened by 0 bases and J by 6 bases, with 15 bases between the two germline ends. The V gene's germline CDR1 is SGHTS and CDR2 YDEGEE. The CDR3 spans 15 residues.

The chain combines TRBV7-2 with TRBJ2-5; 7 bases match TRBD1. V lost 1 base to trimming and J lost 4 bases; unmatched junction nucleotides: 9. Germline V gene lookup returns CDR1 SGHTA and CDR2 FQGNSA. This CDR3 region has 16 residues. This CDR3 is CASSLVDRARGETQYF. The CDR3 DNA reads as TGTGCCAGCAGCTTAGTCGACAGGGCCAGGGGAGAGACCCAGTACTTC.

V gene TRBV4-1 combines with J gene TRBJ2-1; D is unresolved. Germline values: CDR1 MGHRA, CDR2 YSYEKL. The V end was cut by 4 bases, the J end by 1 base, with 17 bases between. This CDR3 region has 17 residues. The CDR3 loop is CASSPQRSGLSYNEQFF. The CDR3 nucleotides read TGCGCCAGCAGCCCCCAGCGTTCTGGGTTATCCTACAATGAGCAGTTCTTC.

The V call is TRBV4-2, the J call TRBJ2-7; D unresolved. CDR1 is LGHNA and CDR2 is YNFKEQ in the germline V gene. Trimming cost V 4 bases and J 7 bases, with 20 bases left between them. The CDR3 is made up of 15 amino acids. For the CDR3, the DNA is TGTGCCAGCAGCCCGTCTAGAGCAAGAGCTTGGGAGCAGTACTTC. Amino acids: CASSPSRARAWEQYF.

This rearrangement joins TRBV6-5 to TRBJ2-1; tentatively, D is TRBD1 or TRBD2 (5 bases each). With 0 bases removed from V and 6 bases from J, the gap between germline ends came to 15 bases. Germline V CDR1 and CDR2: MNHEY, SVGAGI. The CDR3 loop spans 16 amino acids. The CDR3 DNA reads TGTGCCAGCAGTTACTCGACTTGGGACCGAATCAATGAGCAGTTCTTC. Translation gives CASSYSTWDRINEQFF.

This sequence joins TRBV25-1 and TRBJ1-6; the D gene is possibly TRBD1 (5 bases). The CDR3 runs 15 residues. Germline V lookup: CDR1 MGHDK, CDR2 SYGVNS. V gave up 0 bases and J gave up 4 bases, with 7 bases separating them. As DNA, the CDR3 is TGTGCCAGCAGTGAATACAGGGAATATAATTCACCCCTCCACTTT. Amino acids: CASSEYREYNSPLHF.

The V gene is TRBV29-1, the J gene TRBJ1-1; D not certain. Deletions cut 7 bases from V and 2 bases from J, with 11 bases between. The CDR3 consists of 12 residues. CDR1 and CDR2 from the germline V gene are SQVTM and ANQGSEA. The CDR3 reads CSASKYNTEAFF. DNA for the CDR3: TGCAGCGCTTCAAAATATAACACTGAAGCTTTCTTT.

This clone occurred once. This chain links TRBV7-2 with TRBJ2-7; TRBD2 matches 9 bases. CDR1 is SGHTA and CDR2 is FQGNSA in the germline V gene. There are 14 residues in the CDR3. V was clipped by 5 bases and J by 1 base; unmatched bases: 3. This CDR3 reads CASSQLAGSYEQYF. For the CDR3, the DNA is TGTGCCAGCAGCCAGCTAGCGGGGTCCTACGAGCAGTACTTC. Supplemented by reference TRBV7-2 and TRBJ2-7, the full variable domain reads GAGVSQSPSNKVTEKGKDVELRCDPISGHTALYWYRQSLGQGLEFLIYFQGNSAPDKSGLPSDRFSAERTGGSVSTLTIQRTQQEDSAVYLCASSQLAGSYEQYFGPGTRLTVT.

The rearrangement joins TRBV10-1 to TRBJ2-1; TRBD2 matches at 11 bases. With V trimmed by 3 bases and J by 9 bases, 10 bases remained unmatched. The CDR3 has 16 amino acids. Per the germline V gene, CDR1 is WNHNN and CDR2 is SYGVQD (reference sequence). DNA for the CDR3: TGCGCCAGCAGTGACGCATATAGCGGGAGGGAAGGTGAGCAGTTCTTC. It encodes CASSDAYSGREGEQFF.

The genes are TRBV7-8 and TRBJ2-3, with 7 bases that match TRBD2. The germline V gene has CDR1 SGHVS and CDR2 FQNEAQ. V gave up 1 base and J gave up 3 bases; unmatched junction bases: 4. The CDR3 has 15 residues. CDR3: CASSLVERETDTQYF. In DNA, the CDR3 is TGTGCCAGCAGCTTAGTCGAGCGGGAAACAGATACGCAGTATTTT.

Here the CDR3 reads CASSFQGRDTGELFF. For the CDR3, the DNA is TGTGCCAGCAGCTTTCAAGGGAGAGACACCGGGGAGCTGTTTTTT. The V call is TRBV5-5, the J call TRBJ2-2; TRBD2 might be the D (5 bases). Trimming took 2 bases from V and 3 from J, leaving 11 bases between them. The CDR3 is 15 residues long. The V gene's germline CDR1 is SGHKS and CDR2 YYEKEE (reference sequence).

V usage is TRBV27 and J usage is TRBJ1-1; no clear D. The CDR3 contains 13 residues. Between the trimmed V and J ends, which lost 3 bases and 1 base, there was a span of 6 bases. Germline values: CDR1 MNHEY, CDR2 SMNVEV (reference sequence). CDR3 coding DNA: TGTGCCAGCAGTTTCGTAAAGAACACTGAAGCTTTCTTT. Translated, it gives CASSFVKNTEAFF.

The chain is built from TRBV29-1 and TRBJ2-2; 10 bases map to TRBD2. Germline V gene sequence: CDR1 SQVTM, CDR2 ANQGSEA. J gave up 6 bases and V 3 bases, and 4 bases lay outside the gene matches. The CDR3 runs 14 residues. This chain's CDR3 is CSVELAGDAGELFF. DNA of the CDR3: TGCAGCGTTGAGCTAGCGGGAGATGCCGGGGAGCTGTTTTTT.

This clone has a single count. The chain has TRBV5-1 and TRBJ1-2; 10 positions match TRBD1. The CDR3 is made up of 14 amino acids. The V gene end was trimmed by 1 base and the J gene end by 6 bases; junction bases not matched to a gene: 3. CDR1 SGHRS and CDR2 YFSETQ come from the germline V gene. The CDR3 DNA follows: TGCGCCAGCAGCTTGTGGGACAGGGGTGATGGCTACACCTTC. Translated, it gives CASSLWDRGDGYTF.

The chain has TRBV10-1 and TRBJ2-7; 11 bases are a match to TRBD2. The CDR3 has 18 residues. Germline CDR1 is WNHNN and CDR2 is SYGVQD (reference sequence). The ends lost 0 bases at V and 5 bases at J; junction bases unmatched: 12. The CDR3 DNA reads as TGCGCCAGCAGTGAGTCGAGTAGCGGGAGGGCCTTTAGGAACGAGCAGTACTTC. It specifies CASSESSSGRAFRNEQYF.

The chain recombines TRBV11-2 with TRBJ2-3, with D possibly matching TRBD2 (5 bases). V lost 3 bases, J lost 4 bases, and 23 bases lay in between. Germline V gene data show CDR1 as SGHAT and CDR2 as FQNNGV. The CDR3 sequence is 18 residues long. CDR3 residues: CASSLGSFTRVTADTQYF. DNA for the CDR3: TGTGCCAGCAGCTTGGGCTCGTTCACTAGGGTTACCGCAGATACGCAGTATTTT. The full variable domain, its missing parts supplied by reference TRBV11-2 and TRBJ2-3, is EAGVAQSPRYKIIEKRQSVAFWCNPISGHATLYWYQQILGQGPKLLIQFQNNGVVDDSQLPKDRFSAERLKGVDSTLKIQPAKLEDSAVYLCASSLGSFTRVTADTQYFGPGTRLTVL.

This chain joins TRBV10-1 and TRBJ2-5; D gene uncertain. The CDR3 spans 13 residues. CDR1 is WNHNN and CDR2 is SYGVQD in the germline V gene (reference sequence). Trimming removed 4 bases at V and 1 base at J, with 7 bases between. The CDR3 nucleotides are TGCGCCAGCAGTGCCCAGGCCCAAGAGACCCAGTACTTC. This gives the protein CASSAQAQETQYF.

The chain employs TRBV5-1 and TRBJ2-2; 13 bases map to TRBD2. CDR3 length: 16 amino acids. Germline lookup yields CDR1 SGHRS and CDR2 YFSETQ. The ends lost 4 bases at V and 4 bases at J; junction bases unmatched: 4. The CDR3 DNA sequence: TGCGCCAGCAGCCCTGGACTAGCGGGAGTCACCGGGGAGCTGTTTTTT. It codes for CASSPGLAGVTGELFF.

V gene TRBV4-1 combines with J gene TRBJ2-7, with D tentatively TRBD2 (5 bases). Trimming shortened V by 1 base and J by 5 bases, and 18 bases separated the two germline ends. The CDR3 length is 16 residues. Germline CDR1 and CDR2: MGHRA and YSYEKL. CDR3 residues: CASSQGGSPFRNEQYF. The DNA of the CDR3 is TGCGCCAGCAGCCAAGGAGGGAGCCCCTTTCGGAACGAGCAGTACTTC.

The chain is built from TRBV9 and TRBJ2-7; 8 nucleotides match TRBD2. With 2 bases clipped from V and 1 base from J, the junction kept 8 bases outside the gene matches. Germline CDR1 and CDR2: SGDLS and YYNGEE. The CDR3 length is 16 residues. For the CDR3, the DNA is TGTGCCAGCAGCGTCGGAAAGCGGGAGTGGTCCTACGAGCAGTACTTC. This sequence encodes CASSVGKREWSYEQYF.

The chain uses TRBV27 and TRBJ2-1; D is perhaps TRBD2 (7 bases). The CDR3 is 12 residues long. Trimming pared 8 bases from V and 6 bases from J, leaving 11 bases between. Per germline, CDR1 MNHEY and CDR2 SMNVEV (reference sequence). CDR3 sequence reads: CASLGGANEQFF. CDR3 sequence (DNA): TGTGCCAGCTTAGGGGGGGCCAATGAGCAGTTCTTC.

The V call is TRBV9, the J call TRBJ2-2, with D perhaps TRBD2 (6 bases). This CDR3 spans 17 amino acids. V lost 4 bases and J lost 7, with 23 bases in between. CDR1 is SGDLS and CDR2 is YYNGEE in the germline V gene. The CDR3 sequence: CASSPPRMGREVGELFF. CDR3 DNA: TGTGCCAGCAGCCCACCCAGGATGGGAAGGGAGGTCGGGGAGCTGTTTTTT.